The rows below give T cell receptor beta chains drawn from one sample of a study of blood T cell repertoires in COVID-19. Here immunoSEQ multiplex PCR was the method, and the copy in TCRdb shows in-frame clones only, minus some. The sample lists 250,000 or so clones, 80% to 90% occurring once. The sequencing input was PBMCs or T cells enriched from blood (not recorded which). These receptors all come from a young woman with acute COVID-19. Both conserved end residues are part of each CDR3. Each record gives: V gene, D gene, clone size, J gene, CDR3 DNA, CDR3 protein. D genes are given only for firm matches. Where a row states a size, it is once, few, many or the class of an expanded clone; other rows omit it.

TRBV27	TRBD1	-	TRBJ1-5	TGTGCCAGCGCCAGGGGGGAGAATCAGCCCCAGCATTTT	CASARGENQPQHF
TRBV29-1	-	-	TRBJ1-1	TGCAGCGTTGAAAATGAGGGTGGCACTGAAGCTTTCTTT	CSVENEGGTEAFF
TRBV5-1	-	-	TRBJ2-3	TGCGCCAGCAAATCCCACGGAGGGCGCATCCCCTCTAGCACAGATACGCAGTATTTT	CASKSHGGRIPSSTDTQYF
TRBV11-2	-	-	TRBJ1-5	TGTGCCAGCAGCAACCCGATGGGGGGAAATAGCAATCAGCCCCAGCATTTT	CASSNPMGGNSNQPQHF
TRBV7-9	-	-	TRBJ1-1	TGTGCCAGCAGCCCTCCTTACACGAACACTGAAGCTTTCTTT	CASSPPYTNTEAFF
TRBV7-9	-	-	TRBJ1-6	TGTGCCAGCAGCTTAGGAGAGGTTACACCCCTCCACTTT	CASSLGEVTPLHF
TRBV6-2/TRBV6-3	TRBD1	-	TRBJ2-3	TGTGCCAGCAGTTACCCTCGACAGGGGATTATCACAGATACGCAGTATTTT	CASSYPRQGIITDTQYF
TRBV5-1	-	-	TRBJ1-1	TGCGCCAGCGCAGGGGTTTCCGGCACTGAAGCTTTCTTT	CASAGVSGTEAFF
TRBV6-5	-	-	TRBJ2-1	TGTGCCAGCAAAAAGAGCTCCTACAATGAGCAGTTCTTC	CASKKSSYNEQFF
TRBV10-2	TRBD2	-	TRBJ2-5	TGCGCCAGCACCCCACAGACTAGCGGGGGTCAAGAGACCCAGTACTTC	CASTPQTSGGQETQYF
TRBV10-2	TRBD1	-	TRBJ2-5	TGCGCCAGCAGTGGGACAGGGGCAGGGGAGACCCAGTACTTC	CASSGTGAGETQYF
TRBV24-1	-	-	TRBJ2-1	TGTGCCACCAGTCAGGGTATATCCTCTAACAATGAGCAGTTCTTC	CATSQGISSNNEQFF
TRBV5-1	-	-	TRBJ1-3	TGCGCCAGCAGCTTGGCCCCCCGACAGGTGTCTGGAAACACCATATATTTT	CASSLAPRQVSGNTIYF
TRBV6-2/TRBV6-3	-	-	TRBJ2-5	TGTGCCAGCAGTTACGTCAGTAAAGAGACCCAGTACTTC	CASSYVSKETQYF
TRBV7-8	TRBD1	-	TRBJ1-5	TGTGCCAGCAGCTTCCCACCTTCGACAGGGGCGTTGGGTCAGCCCCAGCATTTT	CASSFPPSTGALGQPQHF
TRBV18	TRBD1	-	TRBJ2-1	TGTGCCAGCTCACCACCTGGGACAGGGCCCTACAATGAGCAGTTCTTC	CASSPPGTGPYNEQFF
TRBV6-5	TRBD2	once	TRBJ2-1	TGTGCCAGCAGGGGCTTCGCGGGGGGTGGTAATGAGCAGTTCTTC	CASRGFAGGGNEQFF
TRBV2	-	-	TRBJ1-1	TGTGCCAGCGGGATCGGGAGAACAAACACTGAAGCTTTCTTT	CASGIGRTNTEAFF
TRBV2	TRBD1	-	TRBJ1-5	TGTGCCAGCAGGGCCAGGACAGGGTGGGGCTTCAATAGCAATCAGCCCCAGCATTTT	CASRARTGWGFNSNQPQHF
TRBV4-2	-	-	TRBJ2-3	TGTGCCAGCAGCCAGCGGGGTAACACAGATACGCAGTATTTT	CASSQRGNTDTQYF
TRBV7-2	-	-	TRBJ2-5	TGTGCCAGCAGCTTAGCGAGCTCCAGGGGCCAAGAGACCCAGTACTTC	CASSLASSRGQETQYF
TRBV13	-	-	TRBJ1-2	TGTGCCAGCAGCTCGAAACCCCTAGAGGGAATCATTGATGGCTACACCTTC	CASSSKPLEGIIDGYTF
TRBV4-1	-	-	TRBJ1-1	TGCGCCAGCAGCCAATTCGGTCAGAGACAAGAGTCTTTAGCTTTCTTT	CASSQFGQRQESLAFF
TRBV3-1/TRBV3-2	TRBD1	-	TRBJ2-7	TGTGCCAGCAGCCAAAACACAGGGGGCATCGAGCAGTACTTC	CASSQNTGGIEQYF
TRBV7-2	TRBD1	-	TRBJ1-2	TGTGCCAGCAGCTTGGGGACAGGTTTTCAAGCTTCGGCCTTC	CASSLGTGFQASAF
TRBV6-6	-	-	TRBJ2-7	TGTGCCAGCACCGTCGGGTACGAGCAGTACTTC	CASTVGYEQYF
TRBV4-1	-	-	TRBJ1-4	TGCGCCAGCAGCCAGGGGATCGGAGGAAAACTGTTTTTT	CASSQGIGGKLFF
TRBV27	TRBD2	-	TRBJ2-7	TGTGCCAGCATGTCCGGGACTAGCGCTTACTACGAGCAGTACTTC	CASMSGTSAYYEQYF
TRBV7-9	TRBD1	few	TRBJ2-7	TGTGCCAGCAGCTTAGCGATACTAACGGACAGGTCAATCCCCTACGAGCAGTACTTC	CASSLAILTDRSIPYEQYF
TRBV4-3	-	-	TRBJ1-2	TGCGCCAGCAGCCAAGATTGGGGGGGGGCCGATGGCTACACCTTC	CASSQDWGGADGYTF
TRBV2	-	-	TRBJ2-7	TGTGCCAGCAGTGAATCGGGGTTGGGCTACGAGCAGTACTTC	CASSESGLGYEQYF